Listed below are T cell receptor beta chains from one sample, sequenced in a study of identical twins. TCRdb passed the 5' RACE reads through MiXCR, listing each CDR3 protein once. The table lists 500,000 or so distinct CDR3 sequences, roughly 21% of them singletons. This sample also belongs to another study, concerning T cells expressing NK-cell markers.

Sequenced input: CD4+ T cells sorted from blood. Source of these receptors: a woman younger than 30 in good health. CDR3s include the opening cysteine and the closing phenylalanine or tryptophan. A D gene is named only where the DNA matches it firmly. Some rows have no size entry. The others give once, few or many, or a class for an expanded clone.

>TRBV6-1|few|TRBD1|TRBJ1-6
CASSGDRRRQGNSPLHF
TGTGCCAGCAGCGGCGACCGCCGCCGACAGGGAAATTCACCCCTCCACTTT
>TRBV6-5|-|-|TRBJ1-1
CASSSLTQMNTEAFF
TGTGCCAGCAGTTCCCTGACGCAGATGAACACTGAAGCTTTCTTT
>TRBV7-2|many|-|TRBJ2-6
CASSLRGSSGANVLTF
TGTGCCAGCAGCTTAAGGGGATCCTCTGGGGCCAACGTCCTGACTTTC
>TRBV10-3|few|TRBD2|TRBJ2-3
CAISARGLVTDTQYF
TGTGCCATCAGTGCGAGGGGACTAGTGACAGATACGCAGTATTTT
>TRBV25-1|few|-|TRBJ2-4
CASSQPRGIQYF
TGTGCCAGCAGTCAGCCTCGGGGCATTCAGTACTTC
>TRBV15|few|-|TRBJ2-3
CATSTRSVADTQYF
TGTGCCACCAGCACCCGGTCCGTGGCAGATACGCAGTATTTT
>TRBV10-3|few|-|TRBJ1-5
CAISGGTNQPQHF
TGTGCCATCAGTGGCGGGACCAATCAGCCCCAGCATTTT
>TRBV10-3|few|-|TRBJ1-2
CAIGRIPYGYTF
TGTGCCATCGGGCGAATTCCGTATGGCTACACCTTC
>TRBV5-1|many|-|TRBJ2-3
CASSLTVSTDTQYF
TGCGCCAGCAGCTTAACAGTTAGCACAGATACGCAGTATTTT
>TRBV29-1|-|-|TRBJ2-5
CSVEEGGYGETQYF
TGCAGCGTTGAAGAAGGAGGGTACGGCGAGACCCAGTACTTC
>TRBV11-3|few|-|TRBJ2-5
CASSQRWMGETQYF
TGTGCCAGCAGCCAGCGATGGATGGGGGAGACCCAGTACTTC
>TRBV18|few|-|TRBJ1-1
CASAKTAAEAFF
TGTGCCAGCGCAAAAACGGCCGCTGAAGCTTTCTTT
>TRBV12-3/TRBV12-4|few|-|TRBJ2-5
CASSLWSGTGQETQYF
TGTGCCAGCAGTTTGTGGTCTGGTACAGGCCAAGAGACCCAGTACTTC
>TRBV20-1|-|TRBD2|TRBJ2-1
CSPGTSGGARNNEQFF
TGCAGTCCCGGGACTAGCGGGGGAGCTAGAAACAATGAGCAGTTCTTC
>TRBV29-1|few|TRBD2|TRBJ2-7
CSVGRLAGSSYEQYF
TGCAGCGTTGGGAGACTAGCGGGAAGCTCCTACGAGCAGTACTTC
>TRBV20-1|-|-|TRBJ1-2
CSARWQTVGYGYTF
TGCAGTGCTAGATGGCAGACGGTGGGCTATGGCTACACCTTC
>TRBV7-6|-|-|TRBJ2-7
CASSYPNEQYF
TGTGCCAGCAGCTATCCGAACGAGCAGTACTTC
>TRBV12-3/TRBV12-4|many|-|TRBJ2-7
CASSLASGTYEQYF
TGTGCCAGCAGTTTAGCCAGCGGTACCTACGAGCAGTACTTC
>TRBV12-3/TRBV12-4|-|-|TRBJ1-1
CASRRPGSTEAFF
TGTGCCAGCAGACGGCCAGGGAGCACTGAAGCTTTCTTT
>TRBV20-1|-|-|TRBJ2-1
CSASQPGEQFF
TGCAGTGCTAGCCAGCCCGGTGAGCAGTTCTTC
>TRBV5-5|few|-|TRBJ2-5
CASSWGSGDPLIETQYF
TGTGCCAGCAGCTGGGGTTCGGGGGACCCGTTAATTGAGACCCAGTACTTC
>TRBV10-3|few|TRBD2|TRBJ2-3
CAIAPSGSADTQYF
TGTGCCATCGCCCCTAGCGGGAGTGCAGATACGCAGTATTTT
>TRBV10-3|-|TRBD2|TRBJ2-7
CAISESAGWNYEQYF
TGTGCCATCAGTGAGTCAGCGGGGTGGAACTACGAGCAGTACTTC
>TRBV12-3/TRBV12-4|-|-|TRBJ2-1
CASSPGQLDEQFF
TGTGCCAGCAGTCCTGGACAGCTCGATGAGCAGTTCTTC
>TRBV5-1|many|-|TRBJ2-3
CASSAYTGATDTQYF
TGCGCCAGCTCCGCCTATACGGGGGCCACAGATACGCAGTATTTT
>TRBV6-5|few|-|TRBJ2-3
CASSPDRSTQYF
TGTGCCAGCAGTCCAGACCGGAGTACGCAGTATTTT
>TRBV6-2/TRBV6-3|many|-|TRBJ2-7
CASSYRGLGDEQYF
TGTGCCAGCAGTTATCGGGGTCTCGGGGACGAGCAGTACTTC
>TRBV20-1|-|TRBD1|TRBJ2-5
CSAVDRVGETQYF
TGCAGTGCTGTTGACAGGGTGGGGGAGACCCAGTACTTC
>TRBV9|-|TRBD2|TRBJ2-1
CASSATGLNNEQFF
TGTGCCAGCAGCGCGACGGGACTAAACAATGAGCAGTTCTTC
>TRBV4-3|-|-|TRBJ2-1
CASSQVPGRRLRSYNEQFF
TGCGCCAGCAGCCAAGTCCCTGGGCGGAGACTGCGATCTTACAATGAGCAGTTCTTC
>TRBV9|-|TRBD1|TRBJ2-7
CASSRTGTGVYEQYF
TGTGCCAGCAGCCGGACCGGGACAGGGGTATACGAGCAGTACTTC
>TRBV29-1|few|-|TRBJ1-1
CSVGWQNTEAFF
TGCAGCGTTGGGTGGCAGAACACTGAAGCTTTCTTT
>TRBV20-1|-|TRBD2|TRBJ2-3
CSVSGDTDTQYF
TGCAGTGTGAGCGGGGACACAGATACGCAGTATTTT
>TRBV7-2|-|-|TRBJ2-6
CASRSARSSGANVLTF
TGTGCCAGCAGAAGCGCAAGGTCGTCTGGGGCCAACGTCCTGACTTTC
>TRBV20-1|-|-|TRBJ2-1
CSARDLNSEQFF
TGCAGTGCTAGAGATCTGAACAGTGAGCAGTTCTTC
>TRBV10-3|few|-|TRBJ1-1
CATTGGGTEAFF
TGTGCCACCACTGGCGGAGGGACTGAAGCTTTCTTT